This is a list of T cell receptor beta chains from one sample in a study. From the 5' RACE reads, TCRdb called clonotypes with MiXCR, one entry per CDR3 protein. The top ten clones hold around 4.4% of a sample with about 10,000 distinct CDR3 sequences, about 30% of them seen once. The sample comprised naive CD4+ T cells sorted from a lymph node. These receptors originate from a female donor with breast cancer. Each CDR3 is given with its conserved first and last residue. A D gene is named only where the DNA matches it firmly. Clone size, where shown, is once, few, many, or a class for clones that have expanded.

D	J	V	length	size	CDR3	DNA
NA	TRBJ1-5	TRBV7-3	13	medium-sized	CASSRDRGQPQHF	TGTGCCAGCAGCCGGGATAGGGGTCAGCCCCAGCATTTT
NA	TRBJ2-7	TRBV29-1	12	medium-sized	CSVEGPRGEQYF	TGCAGCGTTGAAGGCCCCCGCGGCGAGCAGTACTTC
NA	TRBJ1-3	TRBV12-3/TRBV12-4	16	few	CASSVGGTISGNTIYF	TGTGCCAGCAGTGTTGGAGGGACAATCTCTGGAAACACCATATATTTT
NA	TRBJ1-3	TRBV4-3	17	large	CASSQEHRVNSGNTIYF	TGCGCCAGCAGCCAAGAGCACAGGGTCAACTCTGGAAACACCATATATTTT
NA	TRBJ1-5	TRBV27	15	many	CASRSVGGGGQPQHF	TGTGCCAGCAGGAGTGTAGGGGGGGGAGGTCAGCCCCAGCATTTT
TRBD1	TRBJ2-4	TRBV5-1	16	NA	CASSLDGTGSKNVQYF	TGCGCCAGCAGCTTGGACGGGACAGGGAGCAAAAACGTTCAGTACTTC
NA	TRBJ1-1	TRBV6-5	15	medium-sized	CASSSYTGPNTEAFF	TGTGCCAGCAGTTCCTACACCGGACCGAACACTGAAGCTTTCTTT
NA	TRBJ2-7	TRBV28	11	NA	CASSAYFYQYF	TGTGCCAGCAGTGCGTACTTTTACCAGTACTTC
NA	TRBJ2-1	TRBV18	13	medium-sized	CASSPPEAGEQFF	TGTGCCAGCTCACCACCCGAGGCGGGTGAGCAGTTCTTC
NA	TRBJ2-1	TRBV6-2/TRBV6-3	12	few	CASREGAYEQFF	TGTGCCAGCAGGGAGGGAGCCTATGAGCAGTTCTTC
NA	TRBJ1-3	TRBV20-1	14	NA	CSAREGGSGNTTYF	TGCAGTGCTAGGGAGGGAGGATCTGGAAACACCACATATTTT
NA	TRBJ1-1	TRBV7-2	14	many	CASSLAIGQLEAFF	TGTGCCAGCAGCTTAGCTATTGGACAGTTAGAAGCTTTCTTT
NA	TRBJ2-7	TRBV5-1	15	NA	CASSLSTGTTYEQYF	TGCGCCAGCAGCTTGAGCACCGGGACAACCTACGAGCAGTACTTC
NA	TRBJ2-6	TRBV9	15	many	CASSKATSGANVLTF	TGTGCCAGCAGCAAGGCTACCTCTGGGGCCAACGTCCTGACTTTC
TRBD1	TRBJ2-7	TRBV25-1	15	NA	CASSELGTGGYEQYF	TGTGCCAGCAGTGAATTGGGGACAGGGGGCTACGAGCAGTACTTC
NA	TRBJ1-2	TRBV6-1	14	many	CASSEPRLGYGYTF	TGTGCCAGCAGTGAACCTAGACTGGGGTATGGCTACACCTTC
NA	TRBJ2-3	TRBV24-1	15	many	CATSDFSGTADTQYF	TGTGCCACCAGTGATTTTAGCGGGACAGCGGATACGCAGTATTTT
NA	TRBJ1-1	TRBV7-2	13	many	CASSPYIGTEAFF	TGTGCCAGCAGCCCGTACATAGGCACTGAAGCTTTCTTT
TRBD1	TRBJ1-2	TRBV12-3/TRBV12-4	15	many	CASSTKGQGNYGYTF	TGTGCCAGCAGCACTAAGGGACAGGGGAACTATGGCTACACCTTC
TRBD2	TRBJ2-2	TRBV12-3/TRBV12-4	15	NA	CASSPTSLDTGELFF	TGTGCCAGCAGCCCGACTAGCCTCGACACCGGGGAGCTGTTTTTT
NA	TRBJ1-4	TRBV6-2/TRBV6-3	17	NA	CASSPSRGAAVNEKLFF	TGTGCCAGCAGTCCGTCACGGGGGGCAGCGGTGAATGAAAAACTGTTTTTT
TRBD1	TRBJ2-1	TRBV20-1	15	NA	CSAPFRDRGSNEQLF	TGCAGTGCCCCTTTCCGGGACAGGGGGTCCAATGAGCAGCTCTTC
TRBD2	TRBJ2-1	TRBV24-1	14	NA	CVTSDLAGNNEQFF	TGTGTCACCAGTGATCTAGCGGGCAACAATGAGCAGTTCTTC
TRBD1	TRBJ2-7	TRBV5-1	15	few	CASSWTGTGGYEQYF	TGCGCCAGCAGCTGGACCGGGACAGGGGGTTACGAGCAGTACTTC
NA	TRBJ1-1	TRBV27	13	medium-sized	CASSLKSDTEAFF	TGTGCCAGCAGTTTAAAAAGTGACACTGAAGCTTTCTTT
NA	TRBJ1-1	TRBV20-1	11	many	CSASLSAEAFF	TGCAGTGCTAGTCTGTCCGCTGAAGCTTTCTTT
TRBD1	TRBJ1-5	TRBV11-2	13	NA	CASSGTVNQPQHF	TGTGCCAGCAGCGGGACAGTCAATCAGCCCCAGCATTTT
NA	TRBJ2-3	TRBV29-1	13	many	CSSRGWGTDTQYF	TGCAGCTCTAGGGGCTGGGGCACAGATACGCAGTATTTT
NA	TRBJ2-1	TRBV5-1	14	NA	CASSLGDFLDEQFF	TGCGCCAGCAGCTTGGGGGACTTTTTAGATGAGCAGTTCTTC
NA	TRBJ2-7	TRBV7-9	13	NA	CASSSPKSYEQYF	TGTGCCAGCAGCTCCCCCAAATCCTACGAGCAGTACTTC
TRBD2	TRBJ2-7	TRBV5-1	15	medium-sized	CASSLAPAGAYEQYF	TGCGCCAGCAGCTTGGCCCCGGCGGGAGCCTACGAGCAGTACTTC
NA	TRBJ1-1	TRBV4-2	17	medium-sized	CASSQDRRAGFNTEAFF	TGTGCCAGCAGCCAAGATCGGAGGGCGGGTTTTAACACTGAAGCTTTCTTT
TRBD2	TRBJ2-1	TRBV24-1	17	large	CATSEVGTSGRGSEQFF	TGTGCCACCAGTGAAGTAGGGACTAGCGGGAGAGGGTCTGAGCAGTTCTTC
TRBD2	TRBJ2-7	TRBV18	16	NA	CASSPTTSAISYEQYF	TGTGCCAGCTCACCGACAACTAGCGCAATCTCCTACGAGCAGTACTTC
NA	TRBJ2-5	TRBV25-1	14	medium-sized	CASSGRAYQETQYF	TGTGCCAGCAGTGGCCGGGCCTATCAAGAGACCCAGTACTTC
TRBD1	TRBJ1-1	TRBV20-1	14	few	CSARDGTGGTEAFF	TGCAGTGCTAGAGATGGGACAGGGGGAACTGAAGCTTTCTTT
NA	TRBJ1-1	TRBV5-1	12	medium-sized	CASSRGNTEAFF	TGCGCCAGCAGCCGGGGGAACACTGAAGCTTTCTTT
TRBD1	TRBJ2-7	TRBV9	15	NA	CASSRTGTATYEQYF	TGTGCCAGCAGTCGTACCGGGACAGCCACCTACGAGCAGTACTTC
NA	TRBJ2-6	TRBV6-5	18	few	CASSYRSTEHSGANVLTF	TGTGCCAGCAGTTACAGGTCGACAGAGCACTCTGGGGCCAACGTCCTGACTTTC
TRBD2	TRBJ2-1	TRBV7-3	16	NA	CASSLLGGRLYNERFF	TGTGCCAGCAGCTTACTGGGCGGGAGGCTTTACAATGAGCGGTTCTTC
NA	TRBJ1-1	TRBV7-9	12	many	CASSSRGTEAFF	TGTGCCAGCAGCTCAAGGGGAACTGAAGCTTTCTTT
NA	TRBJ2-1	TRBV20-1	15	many	CSARGEGAGRDEQFF	TGCAGTGCTAGAGGTGAAGGGGCAGGTAGGGATGAGCAGTTCTTC
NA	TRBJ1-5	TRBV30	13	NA	CAWSGGRDQPQHF	TGTGCCTGGAGTGGTGGCAGAGATCAGCCCCAGCATTTT
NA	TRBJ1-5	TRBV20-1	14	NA	CGAGAGGDVEPQHF	TGCGGTGCTGGAGCTGGGGGCGATGTTGAGCCCCAGCATTTT
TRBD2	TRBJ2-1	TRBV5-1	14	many	CASSLLAGGNEQFF	TGCGCCAGCAGCCTCCTAGCGGGAGGCAATGAGCAGTTCTTC
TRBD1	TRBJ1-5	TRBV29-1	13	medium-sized	CSIGQGRNQPQHF	TGCAGCATTGGACAGGGGAGAAATCAGCCCCAGCATTTT
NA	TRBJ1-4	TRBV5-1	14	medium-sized	CASRAPGSGEKLFF	TGCGCCAGCAGGGCCCCTGGCTCGGGTGAAAAACTGTTTTTT
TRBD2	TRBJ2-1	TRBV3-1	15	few	CASSQGLAGYNEQFF	TGTGCCAGCAGCCAAGGACTAGCGGGCTACAATGAGCAGTTCTTC
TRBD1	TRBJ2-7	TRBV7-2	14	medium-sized	CASSSRTGKYEQYF	TGTGCCAGCAGCTCTCGGACAGGGAAGTACGAGCAGTACTTC
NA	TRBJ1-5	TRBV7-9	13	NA	CASSFDGGQPQHF	TGTGCCAGCAGCTTCGATGGGGGCCAGCCCCAGCATTTT
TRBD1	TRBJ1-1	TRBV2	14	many	CASSMGQMNTEAFF	TGTGCCAGCAGTATGGGACAGATGAACACTGAAGCTTTCTTT
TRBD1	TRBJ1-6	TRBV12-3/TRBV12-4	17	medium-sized	CASSLYRGQGRHSPLHF	TGTGCCAGCAGTTTATATAGGGGACAGGGGAGGCATTCACCCCTCCACTTT
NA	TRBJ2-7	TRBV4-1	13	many	CASSQGRNYEQYF	TGCGCCAGCAGCCAAGGCAGGAACTACGAGCAGTACTTC
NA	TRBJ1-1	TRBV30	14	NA	CAWRRHSLNTEAFF	TGTGCCTGGAGGAGACACTCTTTGAACACTGAAGCTTTCTTT
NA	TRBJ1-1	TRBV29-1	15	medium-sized	CSVDFGAGSNTEAFF	NA
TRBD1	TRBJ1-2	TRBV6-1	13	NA	CASSEGQGYGYTF	TGTGCCAGCAGTGAAGGACAGGGCTATGGCTACACCTTC
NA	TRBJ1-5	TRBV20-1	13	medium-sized	CSARGPGNQPQHF	TGCAGTGCTAGAGGTCCAGGGAATCAGCCCCAGCATTTT
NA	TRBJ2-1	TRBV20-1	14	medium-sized	CSANLALRGNEQFF	TGCAGTGCCAACCTAGCATTACGGGGCAATGAGCAGTTCTTC
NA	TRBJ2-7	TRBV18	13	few	CASSPYVLQEQYF	TGTGCCAGCTCTCCCTATGTCCTCCAGGAGCAGTACTTC
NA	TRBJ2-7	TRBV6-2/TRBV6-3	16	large	CASSSGVAWSSYEQYF	TGTGCCAGCAGCTCCGGGGTAGCGTGGAGCTCCTACGAGCAGTACTTC